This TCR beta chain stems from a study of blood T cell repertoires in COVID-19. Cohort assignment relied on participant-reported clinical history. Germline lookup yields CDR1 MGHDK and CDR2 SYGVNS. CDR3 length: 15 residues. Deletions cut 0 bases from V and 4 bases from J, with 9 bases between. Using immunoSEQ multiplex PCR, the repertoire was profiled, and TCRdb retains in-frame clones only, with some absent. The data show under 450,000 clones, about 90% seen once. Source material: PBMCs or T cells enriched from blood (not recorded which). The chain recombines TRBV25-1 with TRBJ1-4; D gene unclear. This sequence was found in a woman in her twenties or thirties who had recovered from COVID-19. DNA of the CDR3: TGTGCCAGCAGTGAATACCCTGAGTTTAATGAAAAACTGTTTTTT. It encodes CASSEYPEFNEKLFF.